Listed below are T cell receptor beta chains from one sample, sequenced in a study of shared clonotypes between healthy human individuals. Some clones are missing from TCRdb's copy, which holds only in-frame ones; the method was immunoSEQ multiplex PCR. The data show hundreds of thousands of clones, about 74% seen once. Sequencing was carried out using memory CD4+ T cells sorted from blood. All receptors come from a woman in her 30s in good health. Each CDR3 is given with its conserved first and last residue. Fields, in order: J gene, D gene, clone size, V gene, CDR3 DNA, CDR3 protein. The D gene is left open where the match is weak. Size values are once, few and many counts, or a class for expanded clones, and some rows have none.

>TRBJ2-7|-|-|TRBV6-5
TGTGCCAGTCGGACAGACGGGAGATTAGGGCAGTACTTC
CASRTDGRLGQYF
>TRBJ2-6|-|few|TRBV25-1
TGTGCCAGCACCCTCTCTGGGGCCAACGTCCTGACTTTC
CASTLSGANVLTF
>TRBJ1-4|TRBD1|once|TRBV28
TGTGCCAGCGGGGACAGGGTTAATGAAAAACTGTTTTTT
CASGDRVNEKLFF
>TRBJ2-7|TRBD1|-|TRBV15
TGTGCCACCAGCAGGCCGGGACAGGGGGGGTTTGCCGAGCAGTACTTC
CATSRPGQGGFAEQYF
>TRBJ1-2|-|-|TRBV20-1
TGCAGTGGGGAAATTGGCTACACCTTC
CSGEIGYTF
>TRBJ1-2|TRBD1|-|TRBV10-2
TGCGCCAGCAGTGAACAGGGGGCTAACTATGGCTACACCTTC
CASSEQGANYGYTF
>TRBJ2-7|-|-|TRBV28
TGTGCCAGCAGGACTAACTACGAGCAGTACTTC
CASRTNYEQYF
>TRBJ2-2|-|many|TRBV5-1
TGCGCCAGCAGCTCGGGGGACCGGGACACCGGGGAGCTGTTTTTT
CASSSGDRDTGELFF
>TRBJ2-7|-|-|TRBV15
TGTGCCACCAGCAGAGATCTTAACACCTACGAGCAGTACTTC
CATSRDLNTYEQYF
>TRBJ2-3|TRBD2|-|TRBV27
TGTGCCAGCAGTCCATTGGGACTAGCGGGCGGCACAGATACGCAGTATTTT
CASSPLGLAGGTDTQYF
>TRBJ2-7|-|-|TRBV7-9
TGTGCCAGCAGCTTACTGACGTTCTACGAGCAGTACTTC
CASSLLTFYEQYF
>TRBJ2-1|TRBD2|-|TRBV29-1
TGCAGCGTGGTAAGGCGGCCCGGAAGTGGACTAGCGGGGTTTTTCAATGAGCAGTTCTTC
CSVVRRPGSGLAGFFNEQFF
>TRBJ2-1|TRBD2|-|TRBV4-2
TGTGCCAGCAGCCAAGGGACTAGCGGGTTAAGGCGCAATGAGCAGTTCTTC
CASSQGTSGLRRNEQFF
>TRBJ2-1|-|once|TRBV29-1
TGCAGCGTTGAAGCCCTAGCGTCCTACAATGAGCAGTTCTTC
CSVEALASYNEQFF
>TRBJ1-2|-|-|TRBV30
TGTGCCTGGAGGTGGGCCCCCCACTATGGCTACACCTTC
CAWRWAPHYGYTF
>TRBJ2-1|TRBD2|once|TRBV7-7
TGTGCCAGCAGCTTAGGAGCGGGAGGGGTAGGGGAGCAGTTCTTC
CASSLGAGGVGEQFF
>TRBJ2-1|TRBD1|-|TRBV6-1
TGTGCCAGCAGCCCTACAGGGGTGAATGAGCAGTTCTTC
CASSPTGVNEQFF
>TRBJ2-1|-|few|TRBV2
TGTGCCAGCAGTCCCGGACAGTACAATGAGCAGTTCTTC
CASSPGQYNEQFF
>TRBJ1-5|-|-|TRBV27
TGTGCCAGCAGTTTTAGTAGGGACCAGCCCCAGCATTTT
CASSFSRDQPQHF
>TRBJ2-1|-|-|TRBV4-2
TGTGCCAGCAGCCAAGGCGTAGGGAGTGAGCAGTTCTTC
CASSQGVGSEQFF
>TRBJ2-7|-|-|TRBV7-9
TGTGCCAGCAGCGCCTTTTATCCGGGCAAGTCCTACGAGCAGTACTTC
CASSAFYPGKSYEQYF
>TRBJ1-2|TRBD1|-|TRBV6-5
TGTGCCAGCAGTCTAAACCCGACAGGGCTCTATGGCTACACCTTC
CASSLNPTGLYGYTF
>TRBJ1-5|-|-|TRBV19
TGTGCCAGTAGTATAGGGGGGGGCAGCAATCAGCCCCAGCATTTT
CASSIGGGSNQPQHF
>TRBJ1-5|-|once|TRBV11-2
TGTGCCAGCAGCTTAGATGGAGGGTACCAGCCCCAGCATTTT
CASSLDGGYQPQHF
>TRBJ2-1|TRBD2|-|TRBV10-1
TGCGCCAGCAGTGGGCAACTAGCGGGAGGTCAGCAGTTCTTC
CASSGQLAGGQQFF
>TRBJ1-5|-|-|TRBV7-8
TGTGCCAGCAGCTACCGCAAGGTTTCGAAAACCAATCAGCCCCAGCATTTT
CASSYRKVSKTNQPQHF
>TRBJ2-1|-|many|TRBV10-1
TGCGCCAGCAGTGGGGCCGGCGGGGAGCAGTTCTTC
CASSGAGGEQFF
>TRBJ2-2|-|-|TRBV7-6
TGTGCCAGCAGAAGAAACACCGGGGAGCTGTTTTTT
CASRRNTGELFF
>TRBJ2-7|TRBD2|-|TRBV6-5
TGTGCCAGCAGATACGGGACTACCAGCGAGCAGTACTTC
CASRYGTTSEQYF
>TRBJ1-2|-|-|TRBV2
TGTGCCAGCCGTTGGGGGGACTATGGCTACACCTTC
CASRWGDYGYTF
>TRBJ1-1|TRBD1|-|TRBV6-5
TGTGCCAGCAGTTACTCGGCTGGACAGGGTCGGACTTTCTTT
CASSYSAGQGRTFF
>TRBJ2-2|-|-|TRBV19
TGTGCCAGTAGCCCCGTGTACGGGGAGCTGTTTTTT
CASSPVYGELFF
>TRBJ2-1|-|-|TRBV2
TGTGCCAGCAATCGGGACTCCTACAATGAGCAGTTCTTC
CASNRDSYNEQFF
>TRBJ1-1|-|-|TRBV5-4
TGTGCCAGCAGTTTCCCAGGGAGCAGGACTGAAGCTTTCTTT
CASSFPGSRTEAFF
>TRBJ2-7|-|-|TRBV30
TGTGCCTGGGAGACAGCTACGGAGCAGTACTTC
CAWETATEQYF
>TRBJ2-7|TRBD1|-|TRBV5-1
TGCGCCAGCAGCAACTCAGGGGGTGAGCAGTACTTC
CASSNSGGEQYF
>TRBJ2-7|-|once|TRBV19
TGTGCCAGTAGTATAAAGTTGACAACCTACGAGCAGTACTTC
CASSIKLTTYEQYF
>TRBJ2-7|-|-|TRBV4-1
TGCGCCAGCAGCCGCAGGACGGGTACCTCAGTCTACGAGCAGTACTTC
CASSRRTGTSVYEQYF
>TRBJ1-2|TRBD1|-|TRBV5-1
TGCGCCAGGGAACGGGACAGGGGAGGACGGGGCTACACCTTC
CARERDRGGRGYTF
>TRBJ2-1|TRBD2|-|TRBV11-1
TGTGCCGGCAGCTTAGCGTTCGGTAGCGGGGTCAATGAGCAGTTCTTC
CAGSLAFGSGVNEQFF
>TRBJ2-2|-|few|TRBV7-2
TGTGCCAGCAGCTTAGACCAACTAGCGAACACCGGGGAGCTGTTTTTT
CASSLDQLANTGELFF